These 11 T cell receptor beta chains share one sample of origin, sequenced in a study of monozygotic twins with inflammatory bowel disease. After re-calling the 5' RACE reads, TCRdb lists one entry per CDR3 protein, DNA absent. The specimen's table records fewer than 550,000 distinct CDR3 sequences. The sample taken for sequencing was blood. Receptors were obtained from a human donor with ulcerative colitis or Crohn's disease, or a healthy co-twin of an affected twin (not recorded which).

The genes are TRBV18 and TRBJ2-5. Germline lookup yields CDR1 KGHSH and CDR2 LQKENI. The length of the CDR3 is 15 residues. The chain's CDR3 is CASSPGYGSQETQYF. Full variable domain (outside the CDR3, taken from reference TRBV18 and TRBJ2-5): NAGVMQNPRHLVRRRGQEARLRCSPMKGHSHVYWYRQLPEEGLKFMVYLQKENIIDESGMPKERFSAEFPKEGPSILRIQQVVRGDSAAYFCASSPGYGSQETQYFGPGTRLLVL.

V gene TRBV20-1 combines with J gene TRBJ2-7; the D gene TCRdb calls, TRBD2, cannot be checked with no DNA. CDR1 is DFQATT, CDR2 SNEGSKA, per germline (reference sequence). CDR3 length equals 14 residues. The CDR3 spells CSARVASGSYEQYF.

This chain joins TRBV24-1 and TRBJ1-2. The CDR3 is made up of 16 amino acids. Germline V gene data show CDR1 as KGHDR and CDR2 as SFDVKD. CDR3 residues: CATSDSKRRANYGYTF.

The J gene is TRBJ1-2, the V gene TRBV7-2. CDR1 and CDR2 from the germline V gene are SGHTA and FQGNSA. The CDR3 spans 13 residues. CDR3: CASSLERLYGYTF.

The chain has TRBV7-8 and TRBJ2-2; TCRdb outputs TRBD2, but without DNA this stays unchecked. This CDR3 has 14 residues. Per the germline V gene, CDR1 is SGHVS and CDR2 is FQNEAQ. The CDR3 sequence: CASSPTAGGGELFF.

This CDR3 is CSVDSDSGPYLLSGNTIYF. The chain has TRBV29-1 and TRBJ1-3. Germline lookup yields CDR1 SQVTM and CDR2 ANQGSEA. There are 19 residues in the CDR3.

The chain links TRBV4-1 to TRBJ1-4; TCRdb lists TRBD1, though no DNA is available to test this call. This CDR3 spans 15 amino acids. Germline loops: CDR1 MGHRA, CDR2 YSYEKL. The CDR3 loop is CASSQVEGAGEKLFF.

The CDR3 spells CASRTIAGFTEAFF. The chain employs TRBV19 and TRBJ1-1. Per germline, CDR1 LNHDA and CDR2 SQIVND (reference sequence). CDR3 length equals 14 residues.

This chain uses TRBV14 with TRBJ2-6. This CDR3 region has 15 residues. Germline V lookup: CDR1 SGHDN, CDR2 FVKESK. The CDR3 region is CASSQDVGGANVLTF.

The chain carries TRBV6-5 and TRBJ1-1; TCRdb reports TRBD1, a call that lacks DNA to check it against. Germline-derived CDR1 and CDR2 are MNHEY and SVGAGI. This CDR3 contains 13 residues. The CDR3 sequence: CASSSPKGAQAFF.

CDR3: CAISEGSTGTSGNNEQFF. The V gene is TRBV10-3, the J gene TRBJ2-1; TCRdb lists TRBD2, though no DNA is available to test this call. Looked up from germline, CDR1 is ENHRY and CDR2 is SYGVKD. CDR3 length: 18 residues.